One and the same sample provided the 32 T cell receptor beta chains below, sequenced in a study of control samples from healthy donors and cancer patients (TCRdb year 2020). Libraries came from the immunoSEQ multiplex PCR assay. Sourced from immuneACCESS, this table was stored by TCRdb with only in-frame sequences that have V and J called. A share of the clones is absent; for the studies checked, an unresolved V gene accounts for under half, and the remainder has no known explanation. The sample contains around 170,000 clones, approximately 90% of them found a single time. Around 1.5% of the sample rests with the top ten. Sequenced input: blood. Every receptor here comes from a young man in good health.

The V call is TRBV28, the J call TRBJ2-1; 8 nucleotides match TRBD2. Germline CDR1 is MDHEN and CDR2 is SYDVKM. The CDR3 has 15 residues. Trimming at V came to 6 bases and at J to 7 bases, leaving 11 bases not matched to a gene. The CDR3 loop reads CASSSTPGLVNEQFF. The CDR3 bases are TGTGCCAGCAGCTCGACACCGGGACTAGTGAATGAGCAGTTCTTC.

The chain is built from TRBV27 and TRBJ2-3; TRBD1 matches at 8 bases. Unmatched junction bases numbered 5, after V lost 5 bases and J lost 1 base. Germline CDR1 MNHEY, CDR2 SMNVEV (reference sequence). The length of the CDR3 is 15 residues. The CDR3 DNA sequence: TGTGCCAGCAGTCCCTTGACAGGGGGCACAGATACGCAGTATTTT. The encoded protein is CASSPLTGGTDTQYF.

The chain links TRBV7-7 to TRBJ2-3, with 9 bases matching TRBD2. Germline loops: CDR1 SSHAT, CDR2 FNYEAQ (reference sequence). This CDR3 has 15 amino acids. V lost 3 bases and J lost 2; bases outside the gene matches: 3. The CDR3 DNA reads as TGTGCCAGCAGCTTCGGGACTAGCAACACAGATACGCAGTATTTT. Protein: CASSFGTSNTDTQYF.

Note on this clone: At one end, the junction sequence differs from germline, possibly due to a read error. J is TRBJ1-2 and V is TRBV7-2, with D possibly being TRBD1 (5 bases). CDR1 and CDR2 (germline): SGHTA, FQGNSA. The CDR3 is 14 residues long. Written as DNA, the CDR3 is TGTGCCAGCAGCCTAGCGGGGGAGACCTATGGCTACACCTTC. Translating gives CASSLAGETYGYTF.

In nucleotides, the CDR3 is TGTGCCAGCAGTTTACTTGGTCGGGGGGACGAGCAGTACTTC. Amino acids: CASSLLGRGDEQYF. V is TRBV27 and J is TRBJ2-7, with TRBD2 matching over 7 bases. Germline lookup yields CDR1 MNHEY and CDR2 SMNVEV (reference sequence). The CDR3 sequence is 14 residues long. V shed 2 bases and J 5 bases; nucleotides not matched to a gene: 6.

This chain joins TRBV3-1 (or the pseudogene TRBV3-2) and TRBJ1-6; possible D gene TRBD1, 5 bases. V was pared by 3 bases and J by 13 bases, with 10 bases between. Per germline, CDR1 LGHDT and CDR2 YNNKEL (reference sequence). This CDR3 spans 12 amino acids. The chain's CDR3 is CASSQRGGPLHF. The DNA of the CDR3 is TGTGCCAGCAGCCAGAGGGGAGGCCCCCTCCACTTT.

The V call is TRBV19, the J call TRBJ2-5; a possible D gene is TRBD2 (7 bases). This CDR3 spans 13 amino acids. V shed 3 bases and J shed 13 bases, with 18 bases lying between them. CDR1 LNHDA and CDR2 SQIVND come from the germline V gene (reference sequence). Written as DNA, the CDR3 is TGTGCCAGTAGTATGCGGCAGGGGAGGGAACCGTACTTC. This encodes CASSMRQGREPYF.

V gene TRBV7-9 combines with J gene TRBJ1-5; D unresolved. The CDR3 is 13 residues long. Trimming left V 1 base short and J 4 bases short, with 5 bases between. Germline V gene lookup returns CDR1 SEHNR and CDR2 FQNEAQ (reference sequence). The CDR3 sequence: CASSLGANQPQHF. As DNA, the CDR3 is TGTGCCAGCAGCTTAGGAGCGAATCAGCCCCAGCATTTT. The whole variable domain, filled in from reference TRBV7-9 and TRBJ1-5, reads DTGVSQNPRHKITKRGQNVTFRCDPISEHNRLYWYRQTLGQGPEFLTYFQNEAQLEKSRLLSDRFSAERPKGSFSTLEIQRTEQGDSAMYLCASSLGANQPQHFGDGTRLSIL.

V usage is TRBV7-9 and J usage is TRBJ1-4; TRBD1 matches 8 bases. CDR1 and CDR2 from the germline V gene are SEHNR and FQNEAQ (reference sequence). The V segment lost 5 bases and the J segment 8 bases; nucleotides outside the gene matches: 7. This CDR3 contains 14 residues. CDR3 sequence (DNA): TGTGCCAGCAGCCAGGACAGGGACTACGAAAAACTGTTTTTT. Its translation: CASSQDRDYEKLFF.

The V call is TRBV19, the J call TRBJ2-5; tentative D call: TRBD1 (6 bases). Germline V gives CDR1 LNHDA, CDR2 SQIVND (reference sequence). V lost 5 bases to trimming and J lost 2 bases, with 21 bases between them. The CDR3 totals 17 residues. In DNA, the CDR3 is TGTGCCAGTAGTTCCATAGCAGGGGCGTTACCGCAAGAGACCCAGTACTTC. Residues: CASSSIAGALPQETQYF.

The CDR3 is CASSAGLNTGELFF. The CDR3 coding sequence is TGTGCCAGCAGCGCGGGGCTGAACACCGGGGAGCTGTTTTTT. This rearrangement joins TRBV5-5 to TRBJ2-2; perhaps TRBD2 as D (6 bases). CDR3 length equals 14 residues. Germline-derived CDR1 and CDR2 are SGHKS and YYEKEE (reference sequence). The germline V and J ends were trimmed by 4 bases and 1 base, with 8 bases remaining between them.

The CDR3 nucleotides read TGTGCCAGCAGCATCGGACAGGGTCAAATAGGTGAGCAGTTCTTC. Amino acid sequence: CASSIGQGQIGEQFF. J is TRBJ2-1 and V is TRBV5-4; 8 nucleotides agree with TRBD1. J lost 9 bases, V lost 4 bases, and 12 bases had no gene match. The length of the CDR3 is 15 residues. Germline V lookup: CDR1 SGHNT, CDR2 YYREEE (reference sequence).

In DNA form, the CDR3 reads TGTGCCAGCAGCTTAGGTAGCGCCCTAGGCTACAATGAGCAGTTCTTC. Translating it yields CASSLGSALGYNEQFF. This sequence joins TRBV7-2 and TRBJ2-1; D is perhaps TRBD2 (5 bases). This CDR3 contains 16 residues. Germline lookup yields CDR1 SGHTA and CDR2 FQGNSA. V was clipped by 1 base and J by 3 bases, with 13 bases between them.

The chain is built from TRBV7-9 and TRBJ2-5; TRBD1 might be the D (5 bases). The CDR3 runs to 12 residues. Germline lookup yields CDR1 SEHNR and CDR2 FQNEAQ (reference sequence). V lost 2 bases to trimming and J lost 5 bases, with 6 bases between them. DNA for the CDR3: TGTGCCAGCAGCTTAAAGGGGGAGACCCAGTACTTC. Residues: CASSLKGETQYF. The full variable domain, its missing parts supplied by reference TRBV7-9 and TRBJ2-5, is DTGVSQNPRHKITKRGQNVTFRCDPISEHNRLYWYRQTLGQGPEFLTYFQNEAQLEKSRLLSDRFSAERPKGSFSTLEIQRTEQGDSAMYLCASSLKGETQYFGPGTRLLVL.

The rearrangement joins TRBV6-5 to TRBJ2-7; D possibly matches TRBD1 or TRBD2 (6 bases each). V gave up 6 bases and J gave up 0 bases, with 12 bases separating them. CDR1 is MNHEY, CDR2 SVGAGI, per germline. The CDR3 is 14 amino acids. The CDR3 reads CASRRDINSYEQYF. The CDR3 DNA follows: TGTGCCAGCAGGCGGGACATCAACTCCTACGAGCAGTACTTC.

The chain uses TRBV4-2 and TRBJ2-2; 7 bases align to TRBD2. Germline trimming cut 3 bases from V and 6 bases from J; bases unmatched to any gene: 7. Per germline, CDR1 LGHNA and CDR2 YNFKEQ. The CDR3 spans 15 residues. This CDR3 reads CASSHAPTSPGELFF. In DNA, the CDR3 is TGTGCCAGCAGCCATGCCCCGACTAGCCCCGGGGAGCTGTTTTTT.

Worth noting for this clone: At one end, the junction sequence differs from germline, possibly due to a read error. V is TRBV19 and J is TRBJ1-1, with D possibly being TRBD1 (6 bases). CDR3 length: 12 residues. Germline V gene lookup returns CDR1 LNHDA and CDR2 SQIVND (reference sequence). The CDR3 DNA sequence: TGTGTCAGTTCCGGACAGCCCTCTGAAGCTTTCTTT. It yields the protein CVSSGQPSEAFF.

The chain has TRBV30 and TRBJ1-6, with 7 bases identical to TRBD1. V was pared by 4 bases and J by 11 bases, with 8 bases of the junction left unmatched. Germline values: CDR1 GTSNPN, CDR2 SVGIG (reference sequence). The CDR3 totals 13 residues. The CDR3 here is CAWTSDRATPLHF. CDR3 nucleotides: TGTGCCTGGACCAGCGACAGGGCTACACCCCTCCACTTT.

The chain has TRBV28 and TRBJ1-5, with TRBD1 as a possible D gene (5 bases). This CDR3 comprises 12 residues. Germline V gene data show CDR1 as MDHEN and CDR2 as SYDVKM. Trimming left V 7 bases short and J 7 bases short, with 11 bases between. The CDR3 reads CASTQGIQPQHF. CDR3 nucleotide sequence: TGTGCCAGCACTCAGGGCATCCAGCCCCAGCATTTT.

The rearrangement uses TRBV4-1 and TRBJ2-3, with D perhaps matching TRBD1 or TRBD2 (5 bases each). Trimming cost V 4 bases and J 1 base, with 15 bases left between them. The germline CDR1 and CDR2 sequences are MGHRA and YSYEKL. The CDR3 length is 16 residues. The CDR3 DNA is TGCGCCAGCAGCCCCTCTGTGGGGCGGGGCACAGATACGCAGTATTTT. The encoded protein is CASSPSVGRGTDTQYF.

The chain links TRBV6-5 to TRBJ1-5; weak D call: TRBD1 (5 bases). V was trimmed by 0 bases and J by 2 bases, leaving 8 bases between them. Looked up from germline, CDR1 is MNHEY and CDR2 is SVGAGI. There are 15 residues in the CDR3. The CDR3 spells CASSYSGQGNQPQHF. The CDR3 DNA is TGTGCCAGCAGTTACTCGGGGCAGGGCAATCAGCCCCAGCATTTT.

The chain combines TRBV19 with TRBJ1-2, with 11 bases that match TRBD1. The V gene's germline CDR1 is LNHDA and CDR2 SQIVND (reference sequence). There are 15 residues in the CDR3. The V and J ends lost 4 bases and 5 bases, in that order; junction bases with no gene match: 6. CDR3: CASSKDRGRGYGYTF. The CDR3 region has the DNA TGTGCCAGTAGTAAGGACAGGGGGCGAGGTTATGGCTACACCTTC.

The rearrangement uses TRBV7-2 and TRBJ1-2; D unresolved. The germline V gene encodes CDR1 SGHTA and CDR2 FQGNSA. This CDR3 has 15 amino acids. V lost 3 bases, J lost 0 bases, and 11 bases lay in between. The CDR3 protein is CASSFASVSNYGYTF. In nucleotides, the CDR3 is TGTGCCAGCAGCTTCGCGTCAGTCTCTAACTATGGCTACACCTTC. The whole variable domain, filled in from reference TRBV7-2 and TRBJ1-2, reads GAGVSQSPSNKVTEKGKDVELRCDPISGHTALYWYRQSLGQGLEFLIYFQGNSAPDKSGLPSDRFSAERTGGSVSTLTIQRTQQEDSAVYLCASSFASVSNYGYTFGSGTRLTVV.

This chain joins TRBV15 and TRBJ2-3; 13 nucleotides agree with TRBD2. The V segment lost 3 bases and the J segment 6 bases; nucleotides outside the gene matches: 9. This CDR3 region has 17 residues. Germline values: CDR1 LNHNV, CDR2 YYDKDF (reference sequence). The CDR3 here is CATSRDGLAGAGDTQYF. The CDR3 DNA follows: TGTGCCACCAGCAGGGACGGACTAGCGGGGGCCGGGGATACGCAGTATTTT.

The chain recombines TRBV19 with TRBJ1-3, with no clear D. Germline values: CDR1 LNHDA, CDR2 SQIVND (reference sequence). V lost 9 bases, J lost 4 bases, and 16 bases lay in between. The CDR3 sequence is 14 residues long. The CDR3 coding sequence is TGTGCCAGGGGATTGGGGAAATCGGGAAACACCATATATTTT. Encoded protein: CARGLGKSGNTIYF.

V and J are TRBV5-8 and TRBJ2-4; 12 positions match TRBD2. Germline values: CDR1 SGHTS, CDR2 YDEGEE. This CDR3 comprises 18 residues. Trimming removed 4 bases from V and 7 bases from J; junction bases left unmatched: 15. The CDR3 DNA reads as TGTGCCAGCAGCCTACACCAGACTAGCGGGAGTTACGGGAACATTCAGTACTTC. As protein: CASSLHQTSGSYGNIQYF.

This sequence joins TRBV7-2 and TRBJ2-7, with 11 bases matching TRBD1. The length of the CDR3 is 14 residues. Per germline, CDR1 SGHTA and CDR2 FQGNSA. V lost 4 bases, J lost 9 bases, and 8 bases stayed unmatched. The CDR3 sequence: CASSSGTGGMRQYF. CDR3 nucleotide sequence: TGTGCCAGCAGCTCCGGGACAGGGGGGATGAGGCAGTACTTC. The variable domain in full, with the rest retrieved from reference TRBV7-2 and TRBJ2-7, is GAGVSQSPSNKVTEKGKDVELRCDPISGHTALYWYRQSLGQGLEFLIYFQGNSAPDKSGLPSDRFSAERTGGSVSTLTIQRTQQEDSAVYLCASSSGTGGMRQYFGPGTRLTVT.

The rearrangement links TRBV7-2 to TRBJ1-2; the match to TRBD1 covers 10 bases. The V and J ends lost 5 bases and 8 bases, in that order; junction bases with no gene match: 14. The CDR3 extends over 16 amino acids. Germline V lookup: CDR1 SGHTA, CDR2 FQGNSA. The CDR3 DNA is TGTGCCAGCAGCACCAGATCCGGGACAGGGGCAAACGGCTACACCTTC. This codes for CASSTRSGTGANGYTF.

The chain recombines TRBV30 with TRBJ1-2; 7 bases map to TRBD1. Germline V lookup: CDR1 GTSNPN, CDR2 SVGIG (reference sequence). CDR3 length: 13 amino acids. V lost 0 bases and J lost 7; bases outside the gene matches: 5. The CDR3 protein is CAWSVRQGSGYTF. In nucleotides, the CDR3 is TGTGCCTGGAGTGTACGACAGGGCTCTGGCTACACCTTC. Together with reference TRBV30 and TRBJ1-2, the CDR3 gives the full variable domain: SQTIHQWPATLVQPVGSPLSLECTVEGTSNPNLYWYRQAAGRGLQLLFYSVGIGQISSEVPQNLSASRPQDRQFILSSKKLLLSDSGFYLCAWSVRQGSGYTFGSGTRLTVV.

The chain carries TRBV24-1 and TRBJ2-1; 8 positions match TRBD1. Germline CDR1 is KGHDR and CDR2 is SFDVKD. The J segment lost 7 bases and the V segment lost 3 bases, leaving 10 bases of the junction unmatched. The CDR3 is 16 amino acids. As DNA, the CDR3 is TGTGCCACCAGTGATCTGCCCCGGACAGGGTCAAATGAGCAGTTCTTC. Translation gives CATSDLPRTGSNEQFF.

The chain couples TRBV2 to TRBJ2-7; 12 bases match TRBD2. This CDR3 comprises 14 residues. J was trimmed by 7 bases and V by 6 bases; bases with no gene match: 7. Germline V gene lookup returns CDR1 SNHLY and CDR2 FYNNEI. Here the CDR3 reads CASRRTSGEWEQYF. The CDR3 nucleotides read TGTGCCAGCAGAAGGACTAGCGGGGAGTGGGAGCAGTACTTC.

The rearrangement joins TRBV6-5 to TRBJ2-1; no definite D call. The CDR3 is 14 residues long. From germline, CDR1 is MNHEY and CDR2 SVGAGI. Deletions cut 6 bases from V and 8 bases from J, with 17 bases between. For the CDR3, the DNA is TGTGCCAGCAGGCCAAGGTTACTCGTCGATGAGCAGTTCTTC. It specifies CASRPRLLVDEQFF.